This record covers a single T cell receptor (beta chain). It lacks a known antigen. No quality values exist for individual bases; no much larger clone is one base distant. The collaborating institutions used their own protocols to collect whole blood in K2EDTA tubes. For TCRbeta analysis, collaborators shipped samples as frozen whole blood, isolated PBMCs, or DNA extracted from either of those sample types. The sample originates from a study of blood T cell repertoires in COVID-19 (dated by TCRdb to about 2020). In terms of the full investigation: The collaborator samples originated in the United States, Italy and Spain and spanned the acute and convalescent phases of COVID-19. The prospective study material was composed of cDNA or gDNA derived from T cells, B-cell-depleted T cells, or PBMCs. Deeply sampled blood TCRbeta repertoires from subjects exposed to, actively infected with, or recovered from COVID-19 were included in the dataset. The repertoires were released in a freely available public database intended as a resource for research on the immune response to SARS-CoV-2. The samples were drawn from the first 160 participants of the ongoing ImmuneRACE study and from 1,254 subjects provided by 6 global collaborators. Nearly every sample came with metadata listing a de-identified subject ID, COVID-19 status, age in years and sex. Where HLA class I and class II types were available, the types were taken from metadata supplied by the sample provider, not from assay-based typing.

The germline V gene yields SGHAT for CDR1 and FQNNGV for CDR2. The CDR3 sequence holds 13 residues, the cysteine and phenylalanine included. Kept here is only the CDR3 DNA, which spans 39 bases and is read in frame from base 1. The trim is 5 bases for V and 3 bases for J, with a gap of 11 bases between the germline ends. The study at large found these results: The amount of clinical and demographic metadata varied by source and participant and was provided uncurated.

TCRbeta CDR3 regions were amplified from genomic DNA by means of the immunoSEQ Assay, a bias-controlled multiplex PCR. As for the original processing: Nucleated cell counts per sample were estimated from amplification of reference gene primers within the assay. Sequence reads were collapsed and filtered to measure the absolute abundance of every unique TCRbeta CDR3 rearrangement. For each sample, productive Simpson clonality was calculated as the square root of Simpson's diversity index across productive rearrangements. TCRdb limited this immuneACCESS table to in-frame rearrangements with V and J called. A share of clones is missing; checked studies link under half to unresolved V genes, and the rest is unexplained. That table gives V, J and clone size, and the DNA gave D and trimming. This sample lists about 59,000 clones; roughly 89% were detected once. 8.6% of the sample is held by the ten biggest clonotypes.

The clonotype originates from a human donor in a cohort sampled during active COVID-19. The sequencing input was peripheral blood. Rearrangement joined TRBV11-2 to TRBJ2-7; the D gene assignment is ambiguous. The sequenced DNA: TGTGCCAGCAGCACCACAGCCTACTACGAGCAGTACTTC. The resulting protein is CASSTTAYYEQYF. Supplemented by the reference TRBV11-2 and TRBJ2-7 proteins around the CDR3, the complete variable domain is EAGVAQSPRYKIIEKRQSVAFWCNPISGHATLYWYQQILGQGPKLLIQFQNNGVVDDSQLPKDRFSAERLKGVDSTLKIQPAKLEDSAVYLCASSTTAYYEQYFGPGTRLTVT.